The 7 T cell receptor beta chains in this list originate from one sample, sequenced in a study of blood T cell repertoires in COVID-19. Assay used: immunoSEQ multiplex PCR; TCRdb lists only in-frame clones, some missing. The sample holds about 68,000 clones, 70% to 90% seen once. Material: peripheral blood. These receptors were taken from a man aged 45-65 years with acute or convalescent COVID-19.

The chain links TRBV10-3 to TRBJ2-7; 7 nucleotides line up with TRBD1. After removal of 5 bases from V and 3 bases from J, the junction contained 1 base not matched to a gene. The CDR3 has 12 amino acids. Per the germline V gene, CDR1 is ENHRY and CDR2 is SYGVKD. Here the CDR3 reads CAISQGDYEQYV. CDR3 bases: TGTGCCATCAGTCAGGGGGACTACGAGCAGTACGTC.

This chain connects TRBV6-1 to TRBJ1-5; 7 positions match TRBD1. The CDR3 has 19 amino acids. Germline CDR1 is MNHNS and CDR2 is SASEGT. The V segment lost 2 bases and the J segment 0 bases; nucleotides outside the gene matches: 13. In nucleotides, the CDR3 is TGTGCCAGCAGTGAATGGCCCTTAGGACAGGATTTTAGCAATCAGCCCCAGCATTTT. This codes for CASSEWPLGQDFSNQPQHF.

The V call is TRBV4-1, the J call TRBJ1-2, with TRBD1 matching over 8 bases. There are 14 residues in the CDR3. Germline V gene sequence: CDR1 MGHRA, CDR2 YSYEKL. The V segment lost 5 bases and the J segment 3 bases; nucleotides outside the gene matches: 5. The CDR3 coding sequence is TGCGCCAGCAGCTCCGACAGGGGTTACTATGGCTACACCTTC. Translation gives CASSSDRGYYGYTF.

This clone has a single count. The V call is TRBV20-1, the J call TRBJ1-2, with D maybe TRBD1 (6 bases). V lost 3 bases and J lost 6, with 20 bases in between. This CDR3 is 15 amino acids long. Germline assignment: CDR1 DFQATT and CDR2 SNEGSKA (reference sequence). The DNA for the CDR3 is TGCAGTGCTAGTAGGTTTGGGCAGGGGATAGATGGCTACACCTTC. Translating it yields CSASRFGQGIDGYTF.

The chain joins TRBV5-5 to TRBJ1-2; TRBD1 matches 8 bases. V was pared by 0 bases and J by 6 bases, with 7 bases of the junction left unmatched. CDR1 is SGHKS and CDR2 is YYEKEE in the germline V gene (reference sequence). The CDR3 contains 15 residues. The CDR3 DNA sequence: TGTGCCAGCAGCTTGGCCGGAGACAGGGGAAATGGCTACACCTTC. As protein: CASSLAGDRGNGYTF.

The rearrangement links TRBV3-1 (or the pseudogene TRBV3-2) to TRBJ1-2, with no clear D. The CDR3 length is 16 residues. The V gene's germline CDR1 is LGHDT and CDR2 YNNKEL (reference sequence). V was pared by 4 bases and J by 6 bases, with 21 bases between. CDR3 nucleotide sequence: TGTGCCAGCAGCCCAACCCAAGCCCAGTCCAGGCATGGCTACACCTTC. Translating it yields CASSPTQAQSRHGYTF.

This chain connects TRBV29-1 to TRBJ1-6, with a possible D match to TRBD1 (6 bases). The CDR3 spans 13 residues. Trimming shortened V by 8 bases and J by 9 bases, and 17 bases separated the two germline ends. Looked up from germline, CDR1 is SQVTM and CDR2 is ANQGSEA. This CDR3 is CSPYRVHTSPLHF. The CDR3 nucleotides read TGCAGCCCGTACAGGGTTCATACTTCACCCCTCCACTTT.